A selection of T cell receptor beta chains follows, all from one sample in a study of cytomegalovirus exposure and HLA in healthy donors. Only in-frame clones appear in the TCRdb table, and some are missing; sequencing was by immunoSEQ multiplex PCR. The table includes tens of thousands of clones, over 60% detected once. Sequencing was performed on PBMCs. These receptors came from a woman aged 40 to 55 in good health and CMV-seropositive. Both conserved end residues are part of each CDR3. A D gene is named only where the DNA matches it firmly. Clone size, where shown, is once, few, many, or a class for clones that have expanded.

-,16,TRBJ1-1,TRBV14,-,TGTGCCAGCAGCCAAGATAGGGCCCGGGGGGCGTCTGAAGCTTTCTTT,CASSQDRARGASEAFF
-,16,TRBJ1-1,TRBV5-1,-,TGCGCCAGCAGCTTGGAATTAACCTCCCCGGGCACTGAAGCTTTCTTT,CASSLELTSPGTEAFF
-,14,TRBJ1-1,TRBV29-1,-,TGCAGCGTTGAAGGGGGCTGGTCGTACACTGAAGCTTTCTTT,CSVEGGWSYTEAFF
TRBD1,14,TRBJ1-4,TRBV5-4,-,TGTGCCAGCAGCTACGGACAGGGGGGGGAAAAACTGTTTTTT,CASSYGQGGEKLFF
-,14,TRBJ2-6,TRBV19,-,TGTGCCAGTAGCCAGGGTTTGGGGGCCAACGTCCTGACTTTC,CASSQGLGANVLTF
-,13,TRBJ1-2,TRBV6-6,-,TGTGCCAGCAGTCCATCAGTCACCGCTGGCTACACCTTC,CASSPSVTAGYTF
TRBD1,15,TRBJ2-2,TRBV18,-,TGTGCCAGCTCACCAACTCAGGGGGCGGCCGGGGAGCTGTTTTTT,CASSPTQGAAGELFF
TRBD2,13,TRBJ2-1,TRBV7-9,once,TGTGCCAGACTAGCGGGAGAGGTCGATGAGCAGTTCTTC,CARLAGEVDEQFF
TRBD2,16,TRBJ2-7,TRBV29-1,-,TGCAGCGTTCCTAACTCAGGACTAGCGGGAACCTACGAGCAGTACTTC,CSVPNSGLAGTYEQYF
-,15,TRBJ1-2,TRBV27,-,TGTGCCAGCAGTTCGGTCGACAAACCTAACTATGGCTACACCTTC,CASSSVDKPNYGYTF
-,17,TRBJ2-1,TRBV7-2,-,TGTGCCAGCAGCTTAGTTGGGGGGACCCAATCCTACAATGAGCAGTTCTTC,CASSLVGGTQSYNEQFF
-,14,TRBJ2-7,TRBV9,-,TGTGCCAGCACCCGAGGGCAAGGGTCCTACGAGCAGTACTTC,CASTRGQGSYEQYF
TRBD1,12,TRBJ2-2,TRBV6-5,-,TGTGCCAGCAGCCTGACAGGGGGGGAGCTGTTTTTT,CASSLTGGELFF
TRBD1,14,TRBJ2-1,TRBV6-6,few,TGTGCCAGCAGCCCCGGGACAGGGATCTATGAGCAGTTCTTC,CASSPGTGIYEQFF
-,14,TRBJ1-5,TRBV6-1,-,TGTGCCAGCAGTGAAGGGGCTCAGGCTCAGCCCCAGCATTTT,CASSEGAQAQPQHF
TRBD1,14,TRBJ1-5,TRBV5-1,-,TGCGCCAGCAGTCCTACAGGGGTGGGTCAGCCCCAGCATTTT,CASSPTGVGQPQHF
-,14,TRBJ1-2,TRBV7-2,-,TGTGCCAGCACCCGGGGGGGATCGGGATATGGCTACACCTTC,CASTRGGSGYGYTF
-,14,TRBJ2-3,TRBV7-2,-,TGTGCCAGCAGCTTAGCACGGGACACAGATACGCAGTATTTT,CASSLARDTDTQYF
TRBD1,17,TRBJ1-2,TRBV7-8,once,TGTGCCAGCAGCTTAAGATCAGGGGGTAGTACTAACTATGGCTACACCTTC,CASSLRSGGSTNYGYTF
-,15,TRBJ1-2,TRBV18,-,TGTGCCAGCTCACCCGGGTCGGGAGCTAACTATGGCTACACCTTC,CASSPGSGANYGYTF
-,14,TRBJ1-6,TRBV27,-,TGTGCCAGCAGTGTTGGACAGAATAATTCACCCCTCCACTTT,CASSVGQNNSPLHF
TRBD2,16,TRBJ2-1,TRBV28,-,TGTGCCAGCAAATTGTTGGGCGGGAGTTCCTACAATGAGCAGTTCTTC,CASKLLGGSSYNEQFF